Following are 2 T cell receptor beta chains from one sample sequenced in a study of control samples from healthy donors and cancer patients. This table comes from immunoSEQ multiplex PCR, and its TCRdb copy is limited to in-frame clones, with some not included. The sample records roughly 92,000 clones, roughly nine tenths being singletons. The material sequenced was blood. Receptors originate from a woman aged 55-69 years in good health.

This chain joins TRBV6-1 and TRBJ2-6, with a tentative D call TRBD2 (5 bases). V lost 2 bases and J lost 2, with 10 bases in between. From germline, CDR1 is MNHNS and CDR2 SASEGT. This CDR3 is built from 16 residues. Written as DNA, the CDR3 is TGTGCCAGCAGTGAAAGGGCCGGGACTGGGGCCAACGTCCTGACTTTC. Its protein is CASSERAGTGANVLTF.

In this sample, this clone turned up a few times. V usage is TRBV4-3 and J usage is TRBJ2-1, with 11 positions matching TRBD1. Germline CDR1 is LGHNA and CDR2 is YSLEER. V gave up 0 bases and J gave up 6 bases; unmatched junction bases: 7. The CDR3 totals 17 residues. CDR3 nucleotides: TGCGCCAGCAGCCAAGAACCCCCCGGGACAGGGGGCAATGAGCAGTTCTTC. Translated: CASSQEPPGTGGNEQFF.